This T cell receptor (beta chain) was recovered during a study of T cell clonality in common variable immunodeficiency. Broader study findings: Compared with healthy controls, CVID subjects showed increased TCRbeta clonality, mostly in about a third.

Both groups were predominantly of Caucasian heritage. This clone came up many times. The antigen remains undetermined. The read ends 3 residues before the CDR3 terminus; that terminus is restored from the germline J gene. Here immunoSEQ multiplex PCR was the method, and the copy in TCRdb shows in-frame clones only, minus some. The sample holds about 47,000 clones, and no clone turns up only once. J was trimmed by 5 bases and V by 5 bases; bases with no gene match: 2. This CDR3 is 13 amino acids long. CDR1 LNHDA and CDR2 SQIVND come from the germline V gene (reference sequence). The sequencing sample was made of peripheral blood mononuclear cells. The origin of this receptor is a person aged 18 to 70 in good health. The gene calls are TRBV19 and TRBJ2-2; 7 bases match TRBD2. CDR3 sequence reads: CASSGLETGELFF. The covered CDR3 bases are TGTGCCAGTAGTGGACTAGAAACCGGGGAG.